Below, 25 T cell receptor beta chains from the same sample are listed, as sequenced in a study of T-cell memory formation after mild COVID-19. TCRdb fed the 5' RACE reads into MiXCR, producing one record per CDR3 protein. The sample holds 400,000 to 550,000 distinct CDR3 sequences, around 25% seen once. The sample was PBMCs or a T cell subset sorted from them (not recorded which). The receptors here all came from an adult woman who had mild COVID-19 (a few samples of this study predate the infection). Cell type and time point are not known.

As regards this clonotype: One junction end does not reproduce the germline sequence, and a read error may be involved. The V and J genes are TRBV20-1 and TRBJ1-1, with D unclear. Germline assignment: CDR1 DFQATT and CDR2 SNEGSKA (reference sequence). The CDR3 is 13 residues long. CDR3 DNA sequence: TGCAGTGCTAGATACTCAGGAGGGCCTGACGCTTTCTTT. Protein product: CSARYSGGPDAFF.

The sample holds a few counts of this clonotype. The chain combines TRBV15 with TRBJ2-2; 15 positions match TRBD2. The V gene's germline CDR1 is LNHNV and CDR2 YYDKDF (reference sequence). Trimming at V came to 2 bases and at J to 2 bases, leaving 3 bases not matched to a gene. The CDR3 is made up of 18 amino acids. DNA for the CDR3: TGTGCCACCAGCAGACTGGGACTAGCGGGGGGCAACACCGGGGAGCTGTTTTTT. Protein product: CATSRLGLAGGNTGELFF.

This clonotype appeared a few times. The chain links TRBV5-1 to TRBJ2-7; 8 bases agree with TRBD2. Germline V gives CDR1 SGHRS, CDR2 YFSETQ. The length of the CDR3 is 15 residues. After removal of 4 bases from V and 5 bases from J, the junction contained 11 bases not matched to a gene. CDR3 residues: CASSPRGGMKDEQYF. The CDR3 coding sequence is TGCGCCAGCAGCCCACGGGGGGGCATGAAAGACGAGCAGTACTTC.

This clonotype showed up just a few times. The chain uses TRBV5-6 and TRBJ2-3; possibly TRBD1 or TRBD2 for D (5 bases each). V was pared by 0 bases and J by 4 bases, with 18 bases between. Germline loops: CDR1 SGHDT, CDR2 YYEEEE. The CDR3 runs to 17 residues. In DNA, the CDR3 is TGTGCCAGCAGCTTGGGTTTTCTAGCCGGCAGGGCAGATACGCAGTATTTT. It translates to CASSLGFLAGRADTQYF.

The sample holds many counts of this clonotype. This rearrangement joins TRBV5-1 to TRBJ2-5; 7 bases map to TRBD1. After removal of 4 bases from V and 5 bases from J, the junction contained 5 bases not matched to a gene. CDR1 and CDR2 from the germline V gene are SGHRS and YFSETQ. This CDR3 region has 13 residues. CDR3: CASSLTGVETQYF. DNA for the CDR3: TGCGCCAGCAGCCTTACAGGGGTGGAGACCCAGTACTTC.

The chain combines TRBV12-3 or TRBV12-4 with TRBJ1-5, with D possibly being TRBD1 (5 bases). Between the trimmed V and J ends, which lost 7 bases and 4 bases, there was a span of 20 bases. CDR3 size: 16 residues. CDR3 region: CASTARGLGGNQPQHF. The DNA of the CDR3 is TGTGCCAGCACCGCCCGGGGCCTTGGGGGGAATCAGCCCCAGCATTTT.

This clonotype was picked up many times. CDR3 bases: TGTGCCAGCAGTCCCTCAGGGGCAGGTGAAGCTTTCTTT. It codes for CASSPSGAGEAFF. The V call is TRBV12-3 or TRBV12-4, the J call TRBJ1-1; D possibly corresponds to TRBD1 (6 bases). The ends were cut back, 5 bases at V and 7 bases at J, with 14 bases in the middle. The CDR3 sequence is 13 residues long.

There are a few counts of this clonotype. The chain links TRBV7-3 to TRBJ2-1; 9 bases are a match to TRBD2. The ends lost 6 bases at V and 10 bases at J; junction bases unmatched: 13. Germline V CDR1 and CDR2: SGHTA, FQGTGA. The CDR3 runs 15 residues. The CDR3: CASSPSGGTLREQFF. The CDR3 DNA reads TGTGCCAGCAGTCCCAGCGGGGGGACACTACGGGAGCAGTTCTTC.

The gene calls are TRBV6-6 and TRBJ2-2; D is possibly TRBD1 (6 bases). The CDR3 spans 17 residues. The V gene lost 7 bases and the J gene lost 11 bases, with 29 bases spanning the gap. The germline V gene has CDR1 MNHNY and CDR2 SVGAGI (reference sequence). This CDR3 is CASTSSGPHRDQGELFF. In DNA, the CDR3 is TGTGCCAGCACCTCCTCGGGTCCCCACAGGGATCAGGGTGAGCTGTTTTTT.

The V gene is TRBV7-9, the J gene TRBJ2-1; no definite D call. CDR1 SEHNR and CDR2 FQNEAQ come from the germline V gene (reference sequence). V lost 6 bases, J lost 6 bases, and 24 bases lay in between. The CDR3 is 17 residues long. CDR3 sequence: CASRSVRSGRILNEQFF. The CDR3 region has the DNA TGTGCCAGCAGGTCCGTCCGGAGTGGGCGGATTCTCAATGAGCAGTTCTTC.

This clonotype appeared a few times. The V gene is TRBV7-8, the J gene TRBJ1-1; perhaps TRBD1 as D (5 bases). V was trimmed by 6 bases and J by 7 bases, leaving 15 bases between them. From germline, CDR1 is SGHVS and CDR2 FQNEAQ. The CDR3 is 13 amino acids. The CDR3 bases are TGTGCCAGCAGGACTCGGGGGACGCTTGAAGCTTTCTTT. Protein: CASRTRGTLEAFF.

The chain carries TRBV4-3 and TRBJ1-1; D perhaps matches TRBD1 (5 bases). Per the germline V gene, CDR1 is LGHNA and CDR2 is YSLEER. The CDR3 runs to 17 residues. The V gene lost 0 bases and the J gene lost 4 bases, with 18 bases spanning the gap. CDR3 sequence reads: CASSQELRGDFGTEAFF. The CDR3 DNA reads TGCGCCAGCAGCCAAGAACTCCGAGGGGACTTCGGCACTGAAGCTTTCTTT.

The CDR3 reads CASSLSGRGDSPLHF. CDR3 nucleotide sequence: TGCGCCAGCAGCTTGTCCGGCAGGGGGGATTCACCCCTCCACTTT. The chain has TRBV5-1 and TRBJ1-6; 7 bases match TRBD1. The V gene end was trimmed by 1 base and the J gene end by 8 bases; junction bases not matched to a gene: 6. The CDR3 sequence is 15 residues long. Germline V gene sequence: CDR1 SGHRS, CDR2 YFSETQ.

Of note for this clonotype: A read error may be the cause here, since a much bigger clone is one base away. As the CDR3 is not closed by the conserved phenylalanine or tryptophan, this likely results from a read error. The V gene is TRBV7-6, the J gene TRBJ2-7; 13 bases agree with TRBD2. CDR1 and CDR2 (germline): SGHVS, FNYEAQ. Trimming at V came to 5 bases and at J to 2 bases, leaving 0 bases not matched to a gene. This CDR3 contains 14 residues. The CDR3 nucleotides read TGTGCCAGCAGCGGACTAGCGGGGGCCTACGAGCAGTACTTA. The encoded protein is CASSGLAGAYEQYL.

A few counts support this clonotype. J is TRBJ1-1 and V is TRBV19; 8 nucleotides match TRBD1. This CDR3 contains 14 residues. Germline V gene data show CDR1 as LNHDA and CDR2 as SQIVND (reference sequence). V lost 6 bases to trimming and J lost 4 bases; unmatched junction nucleotides: 7. CDR3 nucleotide sequence: TGTGCCAGTAGGTTGCAGGGGGCTGCCACTGAAGCTTTCTTT. This gives the protein CASRLQGAATEAFF.

This clonotype was detected once. This chain uses TRBV20-1 with TRBJ2-5; D unclear. Germline CDR1 and CDR2: DFQATT and SNEGSKA (reference sequence). Between the trimmed V and J ends, which lost 3 bases and 1 base, there was a span of 12 bases. The CDR3 length is 14 residues. This CDR3 is CSARAGSVQETQYF. The CDR3 bases are TGCAGTGCTAGGGCTGGTTCGGTCCAAGAGACCCAGTACTTC.

The rearrangement joins TRBV12-3 or TRBV12-4 to TRBJ1-1; the match to TRBD1 covers 8 bases. Germline trimming cut 6 bases from V and 4 bases from J; bases unmatched to any gene: 10. The CDR3 covers 15 residues. The DNA for the CDR3 is TGTGCCAGCAGGCCTACCGGAACAGGGGGCACTGAAGCTTTCTTT. It codes for CASRPTGTGGTEAFF.

In this sample, this clonotype turned up a few times. J is TRBJ1-2 and V is TRBV20-1, with 12 bases that match TRBD1. Germline-derived CDR1 and CDR2 are DFQATT and SNEGSKA (reference sequence). The CDR3 contains 15 residues. The V and J ends lost 1 base and 4 bases, in that order; junction bases with no gene match: 4. CDR3 loop: CSARGGTGGFYGYTF. As DNA, the CDR3 is TGCAGTGCTAGAGGCGGGACAGGGGGCTTCTATGGCTACACCTTC.

The chain employs TRBV20-1 and TRBJ2-7; 10 bases are a match to TRBD2. CDR3 length equals 15 residues. Losses at the gene ends were 3 bases for V and 0 bases for J; bases not matched to a gene: 5. Germline values: CDR1 DFQATT, CDR2 SNEGSKA (reference sequence). The CDR3: CSASPGLASSYEQYF. CDR3 sequence (DNA): TGCAGTGCTAGCCCGGGACTAGCGAGCTCCTACGAGCAGTACTTC.

This clonotype was counted between two and nine times. The chain employs TRBV24-1 and TRBJ2-5; TRBD1 might be the D (6 bases). The CDR3 totals 14 residues. Germline CDR1 reads KGHDR; CDR2 reads SFDVKD. V was trimmed by 3 bases and J by 1 base, leaving 8 bases between them. The CDR3 protein is CATSDLDSQETQYF. The CDR3 nucleotides are TGTGCCACCAGTGATCTGGACAGCCAAGAGACCCAGTACTTC.

The J gene is TRBJ2-2, the V gene TRBV12-3 or TRBV12-4; D may be TRBD1 (6 bases). CDR3 size: 14 residues. V was cut by 6 bases and J by 3 bases, with 11 bases left in between. The CDR3 spells CASSTGLDTGELFF. The CDR3 DNA follows: TGTGCCAGCAGCACAGGGTTGGACACCGGGGAGCTGTTTTTT.

The chain couples TRBV7-2 to TRBJ1-1; 7 bases map to TRBD1. The CDR3 loop spans 13 amino acids. With 5 bases clipped from V and 5 bases from J, the junction kept 5 bases outside the gene matches. Per the germline V gene, CDR1 is SGHTA and CDR2 is FQGNSA. CDR3 sequence: CASSPGQVTEAFF. CDR3 DNA: TGTGCCAGCAGCCCCGGACAGGTTACTGAAGCTTTCTTT.

Many counts were recorded for this clonotype. This chain uses TRBV20-1 with TRBJ2-1; the match to TRBD1 covers 8 bases. Germline CDR1 reads DFQATT; CDR2 reads SNEGSKA (reference sequence). Trimming at V came to 3 bases and at J to 5 bases, leaving 9 bases not matched to a gene. The CDR3 is 15 amino acids. CDR3 nucleotide sequence: TGCAGTGCTAGCAACAGGGGGAGGCACGACAATGAGCAGTTCTTC. Translation: CSASNRGRHDNEQFF.

This clonotype was counted between two and nine times. This chain joins TRBV7-2 and TRBJ2-1; 7 bases agree with TRBD2. CDR3 size: 17 residues. The germline V gene encodes CDR1 SGHTA and CDR2 FQGNSA. V was clipped by 1 base and J by 1 base; unmatched bases: 7. CDR3: CASSLVLAGLSYNEQFF. In nucleotides, the CDR3 is TGTGCCAGCAGCTTAGTCTTAGCGGGCCTTTCCTACAATGAGCAGTTCTTC.

The chain carries TRBV12-3 or TRBV12-4 and TRBJ2-5; 9 nucleotides align to TRBD1. The V gene end was trimmed by 7 bases and the J gene end by 4 bases; junction bases not matched to a gene: 13. This CDR3 contains 16 residues. The CDR3, as DNA: TGTGCCAGCACCCATGATCCGGGACAGGGTGGAGAGACCCAGTACTTC. As protein: CASTHDPGQGGETQYF.